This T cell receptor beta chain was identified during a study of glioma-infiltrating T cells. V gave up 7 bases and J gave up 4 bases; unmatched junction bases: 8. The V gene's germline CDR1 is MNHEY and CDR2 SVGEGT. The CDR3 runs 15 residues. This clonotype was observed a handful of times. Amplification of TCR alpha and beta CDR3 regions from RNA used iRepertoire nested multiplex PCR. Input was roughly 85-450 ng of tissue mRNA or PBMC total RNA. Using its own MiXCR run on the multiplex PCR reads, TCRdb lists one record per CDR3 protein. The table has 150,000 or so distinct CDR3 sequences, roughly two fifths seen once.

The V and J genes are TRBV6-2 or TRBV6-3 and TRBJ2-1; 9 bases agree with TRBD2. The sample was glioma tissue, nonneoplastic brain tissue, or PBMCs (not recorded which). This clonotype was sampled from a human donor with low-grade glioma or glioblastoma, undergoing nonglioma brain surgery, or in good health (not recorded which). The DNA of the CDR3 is TGTGCCAGCACCCCGGGGACTAGCAGTTACAATGAGCAGTTCTTC. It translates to CASTPGTSSYNEQFF.